This TCR beta chain was profiled in a study of cytomegalovirus exposure and HLA in healthy donors. Study-level findings and limits: Cytomegalovirus status was reportedly diagnosed by the classifier with high specificity and sensitivity. Listed as cytomegalovirus-associated were 150 or so TCR beta chains. First-cohort TCR clusters tended to co-occur in the approximately 110 validation repertoires, a later analysis found.

Trimming cost V 7 bases and J 7 bases; bases outside gene matches: 8. The CDR3 is 14 amino acids. Germline V gives CDR1 LNHDA, CDR2 SQIVND (reference sequence). The assay was immunoSEQ multiplex PCR, and TCRdb's table has in-frame clones only and misses some. The sample contains 57,000 or so clones, just under 95% of which appear only once. Turning to this clone: The antigen remains undetermined.

V usage is TRBV19 and J usage is TRBJ2-7; 12 positions match TRBD1. Sequenced sample: PBMCs. The TCR originated in a man between 18 and 35 years old in good health and CMV-seronegative. CDR3 region: CASTPGQGADEQYF. The CDR3 DNA sequence: TGTGCCAGTACTCCGGGACAGGGGGCGGATGAGCAGTACTTC.